The rows below give T cell receptor beta chains drawn from one sample of a study of T cell responses to AZD1222 COVID-19 vaccine. Repertoires were generated with immunoSEQ multiplex PCR, while TCRdb's copy carries only in-frame clones and drops some. Here the sample spans 150,000 to 200,000 clones, just over 90% being singletons. The source material was peripheral blood, sampled on day 0 of AZD1222 vaccination. The receptors were gathered from an adult in good health. CDR3s include the opening cysteine and the closing phenylalanine or tryptophan. Each record gives: J gene, D gene, V gene, clone size, CDR3 length, CDR3 protein, CDR3 DNA. A D gene is named only where the DNA matches it firmly. Size is stated for part of the rows, as once, few or many counts, or as a class when the clone is expanded.

j_gene: TRBJ1-1; d_gene: TRBD1; v_gene: TRBV12-3/TRBV12-4; abundance: NA; len: 13; CDR3aa: CASSPTGSTEAFF; CDR3nt: TGTGCCAGCAGCCCGACAGGGAGCACTGAAGCTTTCTTT
j_gene: TRBJ1-5; d_gene: TRBD1; v_gene: TRBV28; abundance: NA; len: 15; CDR3aa: CASRETGGSNQPQHF; CDR3nt: TGTGCCAGCAGAGAAACAGGGGGCAGCAATCAGCCCCAGCATTTT
j_gene: TRBJ2-3; d_gene: TRBD1; v_gene: TRBV7-2; abundance: NA; len: 15; CDR3aa: CASSLATGGTDTQYF; CDR3nt: TGTGCCAGCAGCTTAGCGACAGGGGGCACAGATACGCAGTATTTT
j_gene: TRBJ2-2; d_gene: NA; v_gene: TRBV6-2/TRBV6-3; abundance: few; len: 13; CDR3aa: CASSPGGTGELFF; CDR3nt: TGTGCCAGCAGCCCCGGGGGCACCGGGGAGCTGTTTTTT
j_gene: TRBJ1-2; d_gene: TRBD1; v_gene: TRBV29-1; abundance: once; len: 14; CDR3aa: CSVDRDRVIDGYTF; CDR3nt: TGCAGCGTGGACCGGGACAGGGTAATTGATGGCTACACCTTC
j_gene: TRBJ2-7; d_gene: TRBD2; v_gene: TRBV15; abundance: NA; len: 14; CDR3aa: CATSRELAVYEQYF; CDR3nt: TGTGCCACCAGCAGAGAACTAGCGGTCTACGAGCAGTACTTC
j_gene: TRBJ2-7; d_gene: NA; v_gene: TRBV6-5; abundance: NA; len: 14; CDR3aa: CASSPSHGAYEQYF; CDR3nt: TGTGCCAGCAGCCCATCGCACGGGGCCTACGAGCAGTACTTC
j_gene: TRBJ1-2; d_gene: TRBD1; v_gene: TRBV27; abundance: NA; len: 15; CDR3aa: CASSPRDRRNYGYTF; CDR3nt: TGTGCCAGCAGTCCCCGGGACAGGCGGAACTATGGCTACACCTTC
j_gene: TRBJ1-3; d_gene: NA; v_gene: TRBV7-9; abundance: once; len: 13; CDR3aa: CASSLPSGNTIYF; CDR3nt: TGTGCCAGCAGCCTTCCATCCGGAAACACCATATATTTT
j_gene: TRBJ2-7; d_gene: NA; v_gene: TRBV5-1; abundance: NA; len: 15; CDR3aa: CASSLTAGGLVKQYF; CDR3nt: TGCGCCAGCAGCTTGACCGCGGGTGGGTTGGTGAAGCAGTACTTC
j_gene: TRBJ1-1; d_gene: NA; v_gene: TRBV2; abundance: NA; len: 13; CDR3aa: CASNRDLNTEAFF; CDR3nt: TGTGCCAGCAACAGGGACCTGAACACTGAAGCTTTCTTT
j_gene: TRBJ1-3; d_gene: TRBD1; v_gene: TRBV5-1; abundance: NA; len: 16; CDR3aa: CASSFRGQDSGNTIYF; CDR3nt: TGCGCCAGCAGCTTCCGGGGACAGGACTCTGGAAACACCATATATTTT
j_gene: TRBJ1-1; d_gene: TRBD1; v_gene: TRBV6-1; abundance: NA; len: 15; CDR3aa: CASSETTGTGSEAFF; CDR3nt: TGTGCCAGCAGTGAGACGACAGGGACGGGGTCTGAAGCTTTCTTT
j_gene: TRBJ1-5; d_gene: NA; v_gene: TRBV7-9; abundance: NA; len: 12; CDR3aa: CASSLTNQPQHF; CDR3nt: TGTGCCAGCAGCTTAACGAATCAGCCCCAGCATTTT
j_gene: TRBJ2-7; d_gene: NA; v_gene: TRBV27; abundance: NA; len: 14; CDR3aa: CASSLTRGVYEQYF; CDR3nt: TGTGCCAGCAGTTTAACCAGGGGTGTCTACGAGCAGTACTTC